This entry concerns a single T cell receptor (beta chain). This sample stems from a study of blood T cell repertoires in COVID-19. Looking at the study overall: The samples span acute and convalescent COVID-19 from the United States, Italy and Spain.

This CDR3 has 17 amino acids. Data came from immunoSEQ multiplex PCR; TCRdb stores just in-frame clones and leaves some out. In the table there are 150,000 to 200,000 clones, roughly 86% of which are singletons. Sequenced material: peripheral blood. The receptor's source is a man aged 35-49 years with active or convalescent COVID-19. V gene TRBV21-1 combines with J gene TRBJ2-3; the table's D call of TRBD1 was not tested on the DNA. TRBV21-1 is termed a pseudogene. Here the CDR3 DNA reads TGTGCCAGCAGCAACTCGGACAGGGGCTATAGCACAGATACGCAGTATTTT. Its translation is CASSNSDRGYSTDTQYF.